The rows below give T cell receptor beta chains drawn from one sample of a study of blood T cell repertoires in COVID-19. Assay: immunoSEQ multiplex PCR; the TCRdb copy retains only in-frame clones and omits some. The sample has 250,000 to 350,000 clones, roughly 87% seen once. Sequenced: PBMCs or T cells enriched from blood (not recorded which). The receptors were gathered from a woman aged 25 to 39 who had recovered from COVID-19. The CDR3 runs from the conserved cysteine through the conserved F or W. D genes are given only for firm matches. Some rows have no size entry. The others give once, few or many, or a class for an expanded clone.

TRBV7-6,15,TRBJ2-7,NA,NA,CASSRSPGPTYEQYF,TGTGCCAGCAGCCGGAGCCCAGGGCCGACCTACGAGCAGTACTTC
TRBV28,15,TRBJ2-7,TRBD1,NA,CASLRGTGLTYEQYF,TGTGCCAGCCTTAGGGGGACAGGACTCACCTACGAGCAGTACTTC
TRBV7-7,17,TRBJ2-7,NA,NA,CASSIGLSDSGHYEQYF,TGTGCCAGCTCCATCGGTCTTTCCGACAGCGGGCACTACGAGCAGTACTTC
TRBV4-3,15,TRBJ2-7,TRBD1,NA,CASSHQDRGSYEQYF,TGCGCCAGCAGCCACCAGGACAGGGGATCCTACGAGCAGTACTTC
TRBV7-2,16,TRBJ2-1,TRBD2,NA,CASSPQGAGGRNEQFF,TGTGCCAGCAGCCCCCAGGGAGCGGGGGGGCGAAATGAGCAGTTCTTC
TRBV11-3,15,TRBJ2-1,NA,NA,CASSVQARSYNEQFF,TGTGCCAGCTCTGTCCAAGCGAGAAGCTACAATGAGCAGTTCTTC
TRBV2,13,TRBJ1-2,NA,NA,CASSEGRNYGYTF,TGTGCCAGCAGTGAAGGCAGAAACTATGGCTACACCTTC
TRBV19,12,TRBJ1-2,NA,few,CASRRRNYGYTF,TGTGCCAGTAGGAGGAGGAACTATGGCTACACCTTC
TRBV5-5,13,TRBJ2-7,NA,NA,CASSLFSTYEQYF,TGTGCCAGCAGCCTCTTTAGCACCTACGAGCAGTACTTC
TRBV5-1,15,TRBJ2-7,NA,NA,CASSLVAGFDNEQYF,TGCGCCAGCAGCTTGGTGGCTGGCTTTGACAACGAGCAGTACTTC
TRBV19,15,TRBJ1-2,TRBD1,NA,CASSITPKTGNGYTF,TGTGCCAGTAGTATCACCCCAAAGACAGGGAATGGCTACACCTTC
TRBV21-1,19,TRBJ2-3,NA,NA,CASSKGGLAGERGTDTQYF,TGTGCCAGCAGCAAAGGGGGACTAGCGGGAGAACGAGGCACAGATACGCAGTATTTT
TRBV6-6,16,TRBJ2-5,NA,NA,CASSYPLATRGETQYF,TGTGCCAGCAGTTACCCTTTAGCAACCCGAGGAGAGACCCAGTACTTC
TRBV7-9,14,TRBJ1-1,NA,NA,CASSLDRSNTEAFF,TGTGCCAGCAGCTTAGACAGATCGAACACTGAAGCTTTCTTT
TRBV19,17,TRBJ1-5,NA,few,CASRPRAGGDKNQPQHF,TGTGCCAGTAGACCACGAGCGGGGGGAGATAAAAATCAGCCCCAGCATTTT
TRBV11-3,16,TRBJ2-7,NA,NA,CASSLVWGRKAYEQYF,TGTGCCAGCAGCTTAGTGTGGGGCCGCAAAGCCTACGAGCAGTACTTC
TRBV5-4,14,TRBJ2-7,TRBD2,once,CASSSVGGVNEQYF,TGTGCCAGCAGCTCTGTGGGGGGGGTAAACGAGCAGTACTTC
TRBV10-3,14,TRBJ1-3,NA,once,CAISDLGAGNTIYF,TGTGCCATCAGTGATTTAGGGGCTGGAAACACCATATATTTT
TRBV25-1,13,TRBJ1-2,NA,NA,CASSVRAGYGYTF,TGTGCCAGCAGTGTCAGGGCTGGCTATGGCTACACCTTC
TRBV7-2,12,TRBJ1-1,NA,NA,CASSPQGAEAFF,TGTGCCAGCAGCCCACAGGGTGCTGAAGCTTTCTTT
TRBV30,14,TRBJ1-1,NA,NA,CAWSGDTLNTEAFF,TGTGCCTGGAGTGGGGACACCCTGAACACTGAAGCTTTCTTT
TRBV15,18,TRBJ1-3,NA,NA,CATSRDFGTELSGNTIYF,TGTGCCACCAGCAGAGACTTTGGGACTGAACTCTCTGGAAACACCATATATTTT